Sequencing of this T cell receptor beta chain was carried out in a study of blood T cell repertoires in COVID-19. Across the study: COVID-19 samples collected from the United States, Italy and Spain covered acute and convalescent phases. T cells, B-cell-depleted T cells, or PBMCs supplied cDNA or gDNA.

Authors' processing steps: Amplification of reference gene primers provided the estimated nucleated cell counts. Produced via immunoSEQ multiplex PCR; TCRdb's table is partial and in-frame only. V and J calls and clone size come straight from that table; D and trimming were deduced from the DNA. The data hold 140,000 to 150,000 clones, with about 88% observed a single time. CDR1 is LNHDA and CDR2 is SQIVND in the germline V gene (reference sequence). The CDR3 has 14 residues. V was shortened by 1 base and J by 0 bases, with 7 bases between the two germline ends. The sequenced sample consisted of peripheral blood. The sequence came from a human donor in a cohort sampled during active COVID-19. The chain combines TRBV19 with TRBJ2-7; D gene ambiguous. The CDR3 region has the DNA TGTGCCAGTAGTATAGGAGGCAGCTCCTACGAGCAGTACTTC. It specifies CASSIGGSSYEQYF.